The 20 T cell receptor beta chains given below trace back to one sample, sequenced in a study of blood T cells in healthy people across ages. Sample-barcoded 5' priming and a J-beta primer mix drove a second PCR of about 6 to 12 cycles. TCRdb redid the calling of the 5' RACE reads with MiXCR, one entry per CDR3 protein. The profile shows 1 million to 1.2 million distinct CDR3 sequences, 35% to 40% of them singletons. Sequencing was performed on blood. The receptors come from a man between 18 and 35 years old in good health.

This clonotype was counted only a few times. This chain uses TRBV29-1 with TRBJ1-4, with 9 bases identical to TRBD1. Per germline, CDR1 SQVTM and CDR2 ANQGSEA. The CDR3 has 13 residues. Unmatched junction bases numbered 7, after V lost 7 bases and J lost 7 bases. Here the CDR3 DNA reads TGCAGCGCGACCACAGGGGGCATTGAAAAACTGTTTTTT. It translates to CSATTGGIEKLFF.

The chain links TRBV29-1 to TRBJ1-2; D is unresolved. The ends were cut back, 6 bases at V and 4 bases at J, with 18 bases in the middle. Germline CDR1 is SQVTM and CDR2 is ANQGSEA. CDR3 length: 14 amino acids. CDR3 nucleotide sequence: TGCAGCGTAGCCGGTGGTTCCGACCTCTATGGCTACACCTTC. Amino acid sequence: CSVAGGSDLYGYTF.

The chain links TRBV12-3 or TRBV12-4 to TRBJ2-3; 10 bases map to TRBD2. Unmatched junction bases numbered 3, after V lost 3 bases and J lost 0 bases. There are 16 residues in the CDR3. The CDR3 DNA sequence: TGTGCCAGCAGTTTCCAGACTAGCGGGAGCACAGATACGCAGTATTTT. Amino acid sequence: CASSFQTSGSTDTQYF.

The rearrangement uses TRBV7-2 and TRBJ1-5; weak D call: TRBD1 (5 bases). Germline CDR1 is SGHTA and CDR2 is FQGNSA. This CDR3 contains 13 residues. Trimming shortened V by 5 bases and J by 7 bases, and 12 bases separated the two germline ends. The CDR3 DNA follows: TGTGCCAGCAGCGGGGGTAGGGAACAGCCCCAGCATTTT. It codes for CASSGGREQPQHF.

As to this clonotype: A much larger clonotype is one base distant, so this may be a read error. The chain uses TRBV12-3 or TRBV12-4 and TRBJ2-6; a possible D gene is TRBD1 (5 bases). This CDR3 comprises 13 residues. The CDR3 is CASSEAGANVQTF. CDR3 DNA sequence: TGTGCCAGCAGTGAAGCTGGGGCCAACGTCCAGACTTTC.

The CDR3 is CASAPLQSRELFF. The CDR3 coding sequence is TGTGCCAGCGCCCCCTTACAGAGTCGGGAGCTGTTTTTT. V is TRBV7-3 and J is TRBJ2-2; D is ambiguous. The CDR3 has 13 amino acids. Germline CDR1 SGHTA, CDR2 FQGTGA. V was pared by 8 bases and J by 9 bases, with 16 bases between.

This chain uses TRBV6-5 with TRBJ2-1; a weak D match, TRBD2 (5 bases). The germline V and J ends were trimmed by 0 bases and 6 bases, with 18 bases remaining between them. The CDR3 consists of 17 residues. Germline V CDR1 and CDR2: MNHEY, SVGAGI. CDR3 protein: CASSYSITRGIRNEQFF. In DNA form, the CDR3 reads TGTGCCAGCAGTTACTCGATAACCCGAGGGATCCGCAATGAGCAGTTCTTC.

Turning to this clonotype: A much larger clone differs from this one at a single base, so this may be a read error. The rearrangement links TRBV29-1 to TRBJ2-5; tentative D call: TRBD1 (5 bases). The tail of the sequence fits TRBJ2-7 better, so the J call may be wrong. The CDR3 spans 13 residues. CDR1 SQVTM and CDR2 ANQGSEA come from the germline V gene. The CDR3 coding sequence is TGCAGCGCTGAAGGTCAGGGTGGGTACGAGCAGTACTTC. Protein sequence: CSAEGQGGYEQYF.

A note on this clonotype: Its ends do not fully match the called genes, so a read error is possible. The chain recombines TRBV10-3 with TRBJ1-1, with D perhaps TRBD1 (5 bases). The CDR3 is made up of 13 amino acids. From germline, CDR1 is ENHRY and CDR2 SYGVKD. DNA for the CDR3: TGTGCCATCATGGGGGATTATTCGACTGATGCTTTCTTT. Translated: CAIMGDYSTDAFF.

The rearrangement links TRBV5-1 to TRBJ2-3; 9 bases match TRBD1. V lost 4 bases and J lost 4; bases outside the gene matches: 7. This CDR3 is built from 15 residues. CDR1 is SGHRS and CDR2 is YFSETQ in the germline V gene. In DNA form, the CDR3 reads TGCGCCAGCAGCCCCGGGGACAGGGACGCAGATACGCAGTATTTT. Translation: CASSPGDRDADTQYF.

In this sample, this clonotype turned up a few times. The V call is TRBV4-1, the J call TRBJ1-4, with D unresolved. CDR1 and CDR2 (germline): MGHRA, YSYEKL. This CDR3 has 16 residues. V lost 4 bases and J 3 bases, leaving 15 bases between the germline ends. This CDR3 is CASSPKAAVANEKLFF. In DNA form, the CDR3 reads TGCGCCAGCAGCCCCAAAGCGGCGGTAGCTAATGAAAAACTGTTTTTT.

The chain has TRBV20-1 and TRBJ2-7, with 7 bases identical to TRBD1. Trimming at V came to 5 bases and at J to 1 base, leaving 8 bases not matched to a gene. Per the germline V gene, CDR1 is DFQATT and CDR2 is SNEGSKA (reference sequence). The CDR3 is 14 amino acids. CDR3 nucleotides: TGCAGTGCTGACCCCGGGACAGTTTCCTACGAGCAGTACTTC. As protein: CSADPGTVSYEQYF.

This clonotype was recorded at least ten times. This chain's CDR3 is CASSLDRGGSYGYTF. The CDR3 nucleotides are TGTGCCAGCAGCTTGGACAGGGGGGGATCCTATGGCTACACCTTC. This sequence joins TRBV7-2 and TRBJ1-2; 10 nucleotides align to TRBD1. J lost 4 bases, V lost 3 bases, and 5 bases had no gene match. Germline values: CDR1 SGHTA, CDR2 FQGNSA. This CDR3 has 15 amino acids. The whole variable domain, remainder taken from reference TRBV7-2 and TRBJ1-2, is GAGVSQSPSNKVTEKGKDVELRCDPISGHTALYWYRQSLGQGLEFLIYFQGNSAPDKSGLPSDRFSAERTGGSVSTLTIQRTQQEDSAVYLCASSLDRGGSYGYTFGSGTRLTVV.

The chain links TRBV19 to TRBJ2-1, with a possible D match to TRBD1 (6 bases). V shed 1 base and J shed 8 bases, with 9 bases lying between them. Looked up from germline, CDR1 is LNHDA and CDR2 is SQIVND (reference sequence). The CDR3 runs to 13 residues. CDR3 sequence reads: CASSIARGDEQFF. CDR3 sequence (DNA): TGTGCCAGTAGTATAGCCAGGGGCGATGAGCAGTTCTTC.

The V and J genes are TRBV3-1 and TRBJ1-2; 8 bases line up with TRBD1. The germline gives CDR1 LGHDT, CDR2 YNNKEL (reference sequence). CDR3 length: 14 residues. Trimming at V came to 0 bases and at J to 8 bases, leaving 5 bases not matched to a gene. CDR3 region: CASSQDDRGYGYTF. The CDR3 bases are TGTGCCAGCAGCCAAGACGACAGGGGATACGGCTACACCTTC.

The chain's CDR3 is CASSRGAYGYTF. DNA for the CDR3: TGTGCCAGCAGTCGAGGGGCGTATGGCTACACCTTC. The chain couples TRBV14 to TRBJ1-2; weak D call: TRBD1 (5 bases). CDR1 is SGHDN and CDR2 is FVKESK in the germline V gene. The CDR3 totals 12 residues. V dropped 6 bases and J dropped 5 bases, with 10 bases sitting between them.

This clonotype was seen a few times. This chain uses TRBV18 with TRBJ2-7, with D tentatively TRBD1 (5 bases). Trimming took off 1 base at V and 4 bases at J, with 8 bases between the two ends. The CDR3 is 13 residues long. CDR1 and CDR2 (germline): KGHSH, LQKENI. CDR3 sequence (DNA): TGTGCCAGCTCACCACAAGACAGATACGAGCAGTACTTC. It yields the protein CASSPQDRYEQYF.

This clonotype showed up just a few times. This CDR3 reads CASTRTGSSYNEQFF. The CDR3 coding sequence is TGTGCCAGCACCCGGACAGGGAGCTCCTACAATGAGCAGTTCTTC. The chain carries TRBV11-1 and TRBJ2-1, with 8 bases identical to TRBD1. The germline gives CDR1 SGHAT, CDR2 FQDESV (reference sequence). The CDR3 runs 15 residues. The V and J ends lost 7 bases and 0 bases, in that order; junction bases with no gene match: 5. The variable domain in full, with the rest retrieved from reference TRBV11-1 and TRBJ2-1, is EAEVAQSPRYKITEKSQAVAFWCDPISGHATLYWYRQILGQGPELLVQFQDESVVDDSQLPKDRFSAERLKGVDSTLKIQPAELGDSAMYLCASTRTGSSYNEQFFGPGTRLTVL.

On this clonotype itself: The conserved final phenylalanine or tryptophan is absent from the CDR3, which likely points to a read error. The gene calls are TRBV9 and TRBJ2-5; weak D call: TRBD2 (5 bases). The CDR3 runs to 14 residues. V lost 0 bases to trimming and J lost 0 bases, with 6 bases between them. From germline, CDR1 is SGDLS and CDR2 YYNGEE. The CDR3 nucleotides are TGTGCCAGCAGCGTAGGCGGGTACCAAGAGACCCAGTACCTC. Protein: CASSVGGYQETQYL.

This chain uses TRBV9 with TRBJ1-1; D might be TRBD1 (5 bases). The CDR3 is made up of 14 amino acids. The V end was cut by 0 bases, the J end by 4 bases, with 10 bases between. Per germline, CDR1 SGDLS and CDR2 YYNGEE. The CDR3 is CASSVVQGGTEAFF. The CDR3, as DNA: TGTGCCAGCAGCGTAGTGCAGGGCGGCACTGAAGCTTTCTTT. Drawing the rest from reference TRBV9 and TRBJ1-1, the complete variable domain is DSGVTQTPKHLITATGQRVTLRCSPRSGDLSVYWYQQSLDQGLQFLIQYYNGEERAKGNILERFSAQQFPDLHSELNLSSLELGDSALYFCASSVVQGGTEAFFGQGTRLTVV.